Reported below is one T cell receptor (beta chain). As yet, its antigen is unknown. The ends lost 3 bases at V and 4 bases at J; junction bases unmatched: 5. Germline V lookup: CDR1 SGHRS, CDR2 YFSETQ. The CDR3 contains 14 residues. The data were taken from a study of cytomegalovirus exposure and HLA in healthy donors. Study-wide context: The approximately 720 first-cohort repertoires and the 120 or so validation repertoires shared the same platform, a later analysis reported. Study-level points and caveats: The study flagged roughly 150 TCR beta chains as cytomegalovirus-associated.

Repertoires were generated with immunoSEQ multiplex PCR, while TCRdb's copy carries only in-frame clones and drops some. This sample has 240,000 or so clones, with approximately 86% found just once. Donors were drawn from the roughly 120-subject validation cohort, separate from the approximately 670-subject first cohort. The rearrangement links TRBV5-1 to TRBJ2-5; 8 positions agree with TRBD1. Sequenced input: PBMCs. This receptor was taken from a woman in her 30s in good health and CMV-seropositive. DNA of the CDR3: TGCGCCAGCAGCTGGACAGGGATGGGAGAGACCCAGTACTTC. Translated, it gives CASSWTGMGETQYF.